The sequence of this TCR beta chain was determined in a study of beta chain features in type 1 diabetes. Study summary: Age, gender and cell yields were alike across patients and healthy donors.

Germline loops: CDR1 SGHNT, CDR2 YYREEE (reference sequence). The V end lost 4 bases, the J end lost 1 base, and 14 bases lay between the germline ends. The CDR3 sequence is 15 residues long. This clone was counted a few times. The investigators reverse transcribed all of the isolated RNA, so they sequenced expressed TCRB transcripts. Here immunoSEQ multiplex PCR was the method, and the copy in TCRdb shows in-frame clones only, minus some. The sample records 140,000 to 150,000 clones, roughly 10% being singletons. The clonotype originates from a young man in good health. The sequenced material came from naive CD4+ T cells from blood. The V and J genes are TRBV5-4 and TRBJ2-5; D could derive from TRBD1 or TRBD2 (5 bases each). This CDR3 is CASSVGRVGQETQYF. The CDR3 bases are TGTGCCAGCAGCGTGGGGCGGGTCGGCCAAGAGACCCAGTACTTC.